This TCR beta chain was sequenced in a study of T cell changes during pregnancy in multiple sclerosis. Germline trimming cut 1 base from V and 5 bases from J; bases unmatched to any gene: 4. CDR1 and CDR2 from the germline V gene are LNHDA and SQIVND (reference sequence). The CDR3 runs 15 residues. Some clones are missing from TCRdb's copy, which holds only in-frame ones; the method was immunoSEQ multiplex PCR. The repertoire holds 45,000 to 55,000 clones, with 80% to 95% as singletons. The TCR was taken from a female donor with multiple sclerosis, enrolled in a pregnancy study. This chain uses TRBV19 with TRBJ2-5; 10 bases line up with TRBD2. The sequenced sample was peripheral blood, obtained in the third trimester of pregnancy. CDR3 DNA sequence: TGTGCCAGTAGTATAGGTCGAGCGGGAGGGGAGACCCAGTACTTC. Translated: CASSIGRAGGETQYF.